This T cell receptor beta chain was documented in a study of memory CD4+ T cells and cytomegalovirus serostatus. For the study at large: Of the healthy Belgian adults, 9 were CMV seropositive and 20 to 30 seronegative. Findings and limits, study-wide: Suggested: most of the CMV-linked TCR signature lies in CD4+ memory cells. 67 of 164 known CMV-associated TCRbeta sequences appeared in CD4+ memory.

Authors' data handling: After removing out-of-frame reads, around 2,100,000 distinct TCRbeta sequences remained. The assay was immunoSEQ multiplex PCR, and TCRdb's table has in-frame clones only and misses some. V and J calls and clone size follow that table, whereas D and trimming were derived from the DNA. The data show around 50,000 clones, roughly 78% seen once. The sort gate was single viable CD3+CD4+CD8-CD45RO+ cells for memory CD4+ T cells. This CDR3 is built from 15 residues. Trimming took off 3 bases at V and 0 bases at J, with 8 bases between the two ends. Germline lookup yields CDR1 SEHNR and CDR2 FQNEAQ (reference sequence). By proportion, this clone is medium-sized (0.01 to 0.1%). Its cognate antigen is unknown.

This receptor was obtained from an adult in good health and CMV-seronegative. Sequenced: memory CD4+ T cells from blood. The chain is built from TRBV7-9 and TRBJ2-2; unclear D gene. The CDR3 sequence is CASSFWETNTGELFF. CDR3 DNA sequence: TGTGCCAGCAGCTTCTGGGAAACGAACACCGGGGAGCTGTTTTTT.